These 28 T cell receptor beta chains were sequenced from one sample in a study of cytotoxic CD8 clonotypes in ibrutinib-treated CLL. Repertoires were generated with immunoSEQ multiplex PCR, while TCRdb's copy carries only in-frame clones and drops some. Counted here are almost 85,000 clones, about 82% occurring once; the ten biggest clones make up around 5.4%. The starting material was PBMCs, obtained before ibrutinib treatment. These receptors were collected from a human donor with chronic lymphocytic leukemia.

The chain combines TRBV7-9 with TRBJ2-3; no clear D gene. V lost 6 bases and J 1 base, leaving 17 bases between the germline ends. The CDR3 length is 16 residues. CDR1 and CDR2 (germline): SEHNR, FQNEAQ (reference sequence). The CDR3 region has the DNA TGTGCCAGCAGTTCCGGAGTAGGGCCGGGCACAGATACGCAGTATTTT. Its protein product is CASSSGVGPGTDTQYF.

CDR3 nucleotides: TGTGCCAGCAGCTTAGAAGGAGGAAAATTTAAGACCCAGTACTTC. It codes for CASSLEGGKFKTQYF. The chain employs TRBV7-2 and TRBJ2-5; possible D gene TRBD2, 5 bases. The CDR3 sequence is 15 residues long. V was trimmed by 1 base and J by 6 bases, leaving 15 bases between them. Germline lookup yields CDR1 SGHTA and CDR2 FQGNSA.

CDR3 sequence: CASSPRGVYGYTF. The CDR3 nucleotides read TGTGCCAGCAGTCCACGGGGCGTCTATGGCTACACCTTC. The chain has TRBV25-1 and TRBJ1-2, with D possibly being TRBD1 (5 bases). Germline V gives CDR1 MGHDK, CDR2 SYGVNS. V dropped 5 bases and J dropped 4 bases, with 11 bases sitting between them. This CDR3 is 13 amino acids long.

The genes are TRBV5-1 and TRBJ2-7; a possible D gene is TRBD1 (6 bases). V lost 4 bases, J lost 5 bases, and 16 bases lay in between. This CDR3 has 14 amino acids. Looked up from germline, CDR1 is SGHRS and CDR2 is YFSETQ. This CDR3 reads CASSGNTGYNEQYF. For the CDR3, the DNA is TGCGCCAGCAGCGGGAACACAGGGTACAACGAGCAGTACTTC.

CDR3: CAWSRGSPYEQYF. The CDR3 nucleotides are TGTGCCTGGAGTAGGGGATCCCCCTACGAGCAGTACTTC. J is TRBJ2-7 and V is TRBV30; tentative D call: TRBD1 (5 bases). This CDR3 is 13 amino acids long. V was pared by 2 bases and J by 2 bases, with 10 bases between. Germline V gene lookup returns CDR1 GTSNPN and CDR2 SVGIG (reference sequence).

This rearrangement joins TRBV2 to TRBJ2-7, with TRBD2 matching 8 bases. V was clipped by 4 bases and J by 6 bases; unmatched bases: 11. The germline gives CDR1 SNHLY, CDR2 FYNNEI. The CDR3 contains 15 residues. The CDR3 sequence: CASSVGRGLVAEQYF. The CDR3 DNA follows: TGTGCCAGCAGTGTAGGTAGGGGACTAGTCGCCGAGCAGTACTTC. Supplemented by reference TRBV2 and TRBJ2-7, the full variable domain reads EPEVTQTPSHQVTQMGQEVILRCVPISNHLYFYWYRQILGQKVEFLVSFYNNEISEKSEIFDDQFSVERPDGSNFTLKIRSTKLEDSAMYFCASSVGRGLVAEQYFGPGTRLTVT.

This clone occurred once. V gene TRBV4-2 combines with J gene TRBJ2-3, with unresolved D. The CDR3 totals 14 residues. CDR1 LGHNA and CDR2 YNFKEQ come from the germline V gene. V lost 2 bases and J 2 bases, leaving 8 bases between the germline ends. CDR3 amino acids: CASSQTTDTDTQYF. The CDR3 bases are TGTGCCAGCAGCCAAACAACCGACACAGATACGCAGTATTTT.

The chain links TRBV5-4 to TRBJ2-7; perhaps TRBD1 as D (7 bases). The V and J ends lost 0 bases and 0 bases respectively, with 10 bases between them. The length of the CDR3 is 15 residues. CDR1 and CDR2 from the germline V gene are SGHNT and YYREEE (reference sequence). DNA of the CDR3: TGTGCCAGCAGCTTGGTCCAGGGGGGCTCCTACGAGCAGTACTTC. This translates into CASSLVQGGSYEQYF.

The rearrangement links TRBV5-1 to TRBJ2-7; D unresolved. Germline loops: CDR1 SGHRS, CDR2 YFSETQ. This CDR3 contains 11 residues. With 1 base removed from V and 5 bases from J, the gap between germline ends came to 4 bases. CDR3 amino acids: CASSLMNEQYF. The CDR3 nucleotides are TGCGCCAGCAGCTTGATGAACGAGCAGTACTTC.

The genes are TRBV27 and TRBJ2-5; TRBD2 matches at 11 bases. Germline assignment: CDR1 MNHEY and CDR2 SMNVEV (reference sequence). The CDR3 has 17 amino acids. V was pared by 4 bases and J by 2 bases, with 9 bases of the junction left unmatched. CDR3 protein: CASSSLLSGRAQETQYF. The CDR3 nucleotides read TGTGCCAGCAGTTCGTTACTTAGCGGGAGGGCACAAGAGACCCAGTACTTC.

The chain joins TRBV6-1 to TRBJ2-1; possibly TRBD2 for D (6 bases). The germline gives CDR1 MNHNS, CDR2 SASEGT. The CDR3 loop spans 19 amino acids. V dropped 2 bases and J dropped 3 bases, with 23 bases sitting between them. The CDR3 nucleotides are TGTGCCAGCAGTGAAACCCGATTTATCGGCGGGCGGGACTACAATGAGCAGTTCTTC. Translating it yields CASSETRFIGGRDYNEQFF.

The CDR3 DNA reads TGTGCCTGGATGAGGGTGACTGAAGACTACGCGAAGCAGTACTTC. Its translation is CAWMRVTEDYAKQYF. The gene calls are TRBV30 and TRBJ2-7; TRBD2 might be the D (5 bases). V was pared by 4 bases and J by 8 bases, with 24 bases between. The germline CDR1 and CDR2 sequences are GTSNPN and SVGIG (reference sequence). This CDR3 has 15 residues.

J is TRBJ2-3 and V is TRBV9; 11 bases match TRBD2. Unmatched junction bases numbered 12, after V lost 4 bases and J lost 2 bases. The CDR3 totals 18 residues. Germline lookup yields CDR1 SGDLS and CDR2 YYNGEE. CDR3 loop: CASSPQGLAGGYTDTQYF. As DNA, the CDR3 is TGTGCCAGCAGCCCACAGGGGCTAGCGGGAGGTTACACAGATACGCAGTATTTT.

This sequence joins TRBV18 and TRBJ2-4; 7 nucleotides line up with TRBD2. V shed 3 bases, J shed 7 bases, and the junction held 9 bases outside the gene matches. The CDR3 has 15 amino acids. From germline, CDR1 is KGHSH and CDR2 LQKENI. The CDR3 region is CASSPGLERLNIQYF. CDR3 coding DNA: TGTGCCAGCTCACCCGGACTAGAGCGGCTGAACATTCAGTACTTC.

This chain uses TRBV30 with TRBJ2-5, with D maybe TRBD1 (6 bases). In germline, CDR1 is GTSNPN, CDR2 SVGIG (reference sequence). Trimming removed 0 bases from V and 2 bases from J, with 7 bases in between. The CDR3 totals 13 residues. The CDR3 sequence: CAWSVGQQETQYF. The CDR3 DNA reads TGTGCCTGGAGTGTAGGACAGCAAGAGACCCAGTACTTC.

The chain is built from TRBV18 and TRBJ1-1; 8 positions match TRBD1. Trimming removed 3 bases from V and 1 base from J; junction bases left unmatched: 4. The CDR3 has 15 residues. Germline-derived CDR1 and CDR2 are KGHSH and LQKENI. The DNA of the CDR3 is TGTGCCAGCTCACCCGCCGGGACAGGGAACACTGAAGCTTTCTTT. Translating gives CASSPAGTGNTEAFF.

The rearrangement uses TRBV30 and TRBJ1-2; D unclear. V was cut by 0 bases and J by 8 bases, with 10 bases left in between. This CDR3 contains 12 residues. Germline-derived CDR1 and CDR2 are GTSNPN and SVGIG (reference sequence). CDR3 sequence: CAWSVQTGGYTF. CDR3 coding DNA: TGTGCCTGGAGTGTACAGACGGGAGGCTACACCTTC.

The chain couples TRBV7-6 to TRBJ2-2; D gene uncertain. The CDR3 extends over 13 amino acids. V was pared by 5 bases and J by 1 base, with 5 bases between. The V gene's germline CDR1 is SGHVS and CDR2 FNYEAQ. CDR3 sequence (DNA): TGTGCCAGCAGCCGACAGAACACCGGGGAGCTGTTTTTT. It is translated as CASSRQNTGELFF.

The chain links TRBV29-1 to TRBJ2-1, with 7 bases that match TRBD1. The trim removed 5 bases at V and 2 bases at J, leaving 6 bases unmatched. Germline CDR1 SQVTM, CDR2 ANQGSEA. The CDR3 runs to 14 residues. This CDR3 is CSVSPGQPYNEQFF. The DNA of the CDR3 is TGCAGCGTTTCTCCGGGACAGCCCTACAATGAGCAGTTCTTC.

This chain connects TRBV7-9 to TRBJ2-7, with 7 bases lining up with TRBD1. This CDR3 contains 13 residues. Germline V gives CDR1 SEHNR, CDR2 FQNEAQ (reference sequence). V lost 5 bases to trimming and J lost 7 bases; unmatched junction nucleotides: 8. Here the CDR3 reads CASSRQGRGEQYF. The CDR3 nucleotides are TGTGCCAGCAGCCGACAGGGCAGAGGGGAGCAGTACTTC.

The chain is built from TRBV11-2 and TRBJ1-1; 8 nucleotides line up with TRBD1. The germline V gene encodes CDR1 SGHAT and CDR2 FQNNGV. The CDR3 runs to 15 residues. After removal of 5 bases from V and 0 bases from J, the junction contained 5 bases not matched to a gene. The CDR3 DNA reads TGTGCCAGCAGCAGACCGGGACAGGTGAACACTGAAGCTTTCTTT. This translates into CASSRPGQVNTEAFF.

The J gene is TRBJ1-1, the V gene TRBV30, with TRBD1 matching over 9 bases. The V and J ends lost 8 bases and 6 bases, in that order; junction bases with no gene match: 7. In germline, CDR1 is GTSNPN, CDR2 SVGIG (reference sequence). This CDR3 spans 12 amino acids. As DNA, the CDR3 is TGTGCCGGCACAGGGGGCGAAGCTGAAGCTTTCTTT. It encodes CAGTGGEAEAFF.

Note on this clone: One junction end does not reproduce the germline sequence, and a read error may be involved. V usage is TRBV5-1 and J usage is TRBJ2-1; D tentatively reads TRBD1 or TRBD2 (5 bases each). The germline V gene encodes CDR1 SGHRS and CDR2 YFSETQ. CDR3 size: 17 residues. CDR3 bases: TGCGCCAGCACCTTGCCCCGGGATGGGGGATCCTACAATGAGCAGTTCTTC. Protein: CASTLPRDGGSYNEQFF.

The table lists this clone with a few counts. CDR3: CASSIRRTGIYTF. For the CDR3, the DNA is TGTGCCAGCAGCATACGGAGGACAGGGATCTACACCTTC. This chain joins TRBV6-5 and TRBJ1-2, with 8 bases identical to TRBD1. Per the germline V gene, CDR1 is MNHEY and CDR2 is SVGAGI. The CDR3 contains 13 residues. The V gene end was trimmed by 6 bases and the J gene end by 10 bases; junction bases not matched to a gene: 10.

A few counts support this clone. The rearrangement joins TRBV28 to TRBJ2-3; a possible D gene is TRBD1 (5 bases). The germline gives CDR1 MDHEN, CDR2 SYDVKM. CDR3 length: 13 amino acids. V was shortened by 6 bases and J by 3 bases, with 10 bases between the two germline ends. The CDR3 reads CASSPRQTDTQYF. The CDR3 DNA reads as TGTGCCAGCAGCCCAAGACAGACAGATACGCAGTATTTT.

CDR3 sequence: CASSMSPPYGYTF. Written as DNA, the CDR3 is TGTGCCAGTAGTATGTCCCCTCCCTATGGCTACACCTTC. The chain joins TRBV19 to TRBJ1-2; D remains ambiguous. With 3 bases removed from V and 4 bases from J, the gap between germline ends came to 9 bases. Germline V lookup: CDR1 LNHDA, CDR2 SQIVND (reference sequence). The CDR3 length is 13 residues. The full variable domain, rest sourced from reference TRBV19 and TRBJ1-2, is DGGITQSPKYLFRKEGQNVTLSCEQNLNHDAMYWYRQDPGQGLRLIYYSQIVNDFQKGDIAEGYSVSREKKESFPLTVTSAQKNPTAFYLCASSMSPPYGYTFGSGTRLTVV.

This chain joins TRBV7-6 and TRBJ1-5; D gene uncertain. Germline V gene sequence: CDR1 SGHVS, CDR2 FNYEAQ. There are 15 residues in the CDR3. V was pared by 8 bases and J by 0 bases, with 14 bases between. This chain's CDR3 is CASGPDGFSNQPQHF. CDR3 in DNA: TGTGCCAGCGGCCCGGACGGATTTAGCAATCAGCCCCAGCATTTT. Filled out from reference TRBV7-6 and TRBJ1-5, the complete variable domain reads GAGVSQSPRYKVTKRGQDVALRCDPISGHVSLYWYRQALGQGPEFLTYFNYEAQQDKSGLPNDRFSAERPEGSISTLTIQRTEQRDSAMYRCASGPDGFSNQPQHFGDGTRLSIL.

This chain links TRBV6-5 with TRBJ2-1, with 7 positions matching TRBD2. The germline CDR1 and CDR2 sequences are MNHEY and SVGAGI. This CDR3 has 14 residues. V was pared by 8 bases and J by 7 bases, with 11 bases of the junction left unmatched. The CDR3 region is CASSVLRETNEQFF. CDR3 nucleotides: TGTGCCAGCTCCGTTTTGCGGGAGACTAATGAGCAGTTCTTC.